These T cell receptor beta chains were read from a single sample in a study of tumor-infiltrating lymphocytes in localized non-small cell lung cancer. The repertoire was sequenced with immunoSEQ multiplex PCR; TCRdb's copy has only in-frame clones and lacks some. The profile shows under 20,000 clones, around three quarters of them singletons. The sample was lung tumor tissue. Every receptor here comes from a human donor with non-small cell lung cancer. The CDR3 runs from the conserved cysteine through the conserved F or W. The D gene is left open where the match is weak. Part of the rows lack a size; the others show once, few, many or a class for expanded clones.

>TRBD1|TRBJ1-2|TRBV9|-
TGTGCCAGCAGCGCCCTTGGGACAGCCCGAGGAGGCTACACCTTC
CASSALGTARGGYTF
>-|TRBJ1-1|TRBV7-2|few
TGTGCCAGCAGCCGCCCTACGATACCAGCTTTCTTT
CASSRPTIPAFF
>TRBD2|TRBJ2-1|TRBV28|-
TGTGCCAGCAGTTTGACGAGCGGGAGGAGTAGAAATGAGCAGTTCTTC
CASSLTSGRSRNEQFF
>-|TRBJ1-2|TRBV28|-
TGTGCCAGCAGTTCCTCACCGGGAACCTATGGCTACACCTTC
CASSSSPGTYGYTF
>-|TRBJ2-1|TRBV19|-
TGTGCCAGTAGTCCCTGGGGCAGCGGCAATGAGCAGTTCTTC
CASSPWGSGNEQFF
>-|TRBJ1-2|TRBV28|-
TGTGCCAGCAGTTTTGAGGCCGTTTGGCGTGGCTACACCTTC
CASSFEAVWRGYTF
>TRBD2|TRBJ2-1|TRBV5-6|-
TGTGCCAGCAGCTGGGGACTAGCGGGGCTCGCCTCCTACAATGAGCAGTTCTTC
CASSWGLAGLASYNEQFF
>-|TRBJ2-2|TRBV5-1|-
TGCGCCAGCAGCTTGGGCACCTATCTAGTTACCGGGGAGCTGTTTTTT
CASSLGTYLVTGELFF
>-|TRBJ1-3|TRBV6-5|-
TGTGCCAGCAGTTTGCGGGGGCCTTCTGGAAACACCATATATTTT
CASSLRGPSGNTIYF
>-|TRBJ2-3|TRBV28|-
TGTGCCAGCAGTCCAGGGCAGCTCACAGATACGCAGTATTTT
CASSPGQLTDTQYF
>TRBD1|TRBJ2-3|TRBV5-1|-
TGCGCCAGCATCTTTGGGGACAGGGGTAGAGATACGCAGTATTTT
CASIFGDRGRDTQYF
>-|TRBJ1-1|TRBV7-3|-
TGTGCCAGCAGCACCGGGGGGCCACGGAACACTGAAGCTTTCTTT
CASSTGGPRNTEAFF
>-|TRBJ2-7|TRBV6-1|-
TGTGCCAGCAGCGCTTCCTCGACCTGGCTCCGGTACTTC
CASSASSTWLRYF
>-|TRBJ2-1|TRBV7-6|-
TGTGCCAGCAGCTTGGCGAGAGGACGAGCCTACTACAATGAGCAGTTCTTC
CASSLARGRAYYNEQFF
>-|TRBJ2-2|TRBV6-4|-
TGTGCCAGCAGTGAATTTAGTTCCACCGGGGAGCTGTTTTTT
CASSEFSSTGELFF
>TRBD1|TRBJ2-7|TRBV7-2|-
TGTGCCAGCAGCTTAGCTGGGACAGGGGCCTACGAGCAGTACTTC
CASSLAGTGAYEQYF
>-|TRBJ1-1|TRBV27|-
TGTGCCAGCAGCCCAGGGTTCCTAAACACTGAAGCTTTCTTT
CASSPGFLNTEAFF
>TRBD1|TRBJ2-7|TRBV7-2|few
TGTGCCAGCAGCTTAGAGGGGACAGGCTTCTACGAGCAGTACTTC
CASSLEGTGFYEQYF
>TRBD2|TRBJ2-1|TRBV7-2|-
TGTGCCAGCAGTAGAAGAGCGGGGGGGGACAATGAGCAGTTCTTC
CASSRRAGGDNEQFF
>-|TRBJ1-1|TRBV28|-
TGTGCCCTCGGTGGGAGTACTGAAGCTTTCTTT
CALGGSTEAFF
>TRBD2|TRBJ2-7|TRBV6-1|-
TGTGCCAGCAGTGAAGGGACTAGCGGGGGGTACGAGCAGTACTTC
CASSEGTSGGYEQYF
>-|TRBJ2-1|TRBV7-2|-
TGTGCCAGCAGCTTAGGATCGCCCCTAGAGCAAACCTACAATGAGCAGTTCTTC
CASSLGSPLEQTYNEQFF
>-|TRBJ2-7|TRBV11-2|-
TGTGCCAGCAGTGTTCCGGGACTCATATACGAGCAGTACTTC
CASSVPGLIYEQYF
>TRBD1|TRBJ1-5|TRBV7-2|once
TGTGCCAGCAGCTTAGATTACAGGGGGAATCAGCCCCAGCATTTT
CASSLDYRGNQPQHF
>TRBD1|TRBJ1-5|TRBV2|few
TGTGCCAGCAGTGGGGGGGCAGGGGGCTGGAGCAATCAGCCCCAGCATTTT
CASSGGAGGWSNQPQHF
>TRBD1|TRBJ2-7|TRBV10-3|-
TGTGCCATCAGTTTCCGCCCGACAGGGGGCAACCCCTACGAGCAGTACTTC
CAISFRPTGGNPYEQYF
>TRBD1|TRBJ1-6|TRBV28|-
TGTGCCAGCAGTATAGTCCTAGGGACAGGGGATTCACCCCTCCACTTT
CASSIVLGTGDSPLHF
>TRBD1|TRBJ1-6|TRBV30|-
TGTGCCTGGACGACAGGGCTTAATTCACCCCTCCACTTT
CAWTTGLNSPLHF
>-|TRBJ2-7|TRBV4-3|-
TGCGCCAGCAGCCAAGCGGCGGCGAATCCCACGCAGTACTTC
CASSQAAANPTQYF
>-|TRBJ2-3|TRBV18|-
TGTGCCAGCTCTCAAGGAGCCATGAGCACAGATACGCAGTATTTT
CASSQGAMSTDTQYF
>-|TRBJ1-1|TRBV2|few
TGTGCCATCTTGAGGCGGGACACTGAAGCTTTCTTT
CAILRRDTEAFF
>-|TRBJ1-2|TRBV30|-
TGTGCCTGGACCCGGAGTGGGGGCGCAGAAGGCTACACCTTC
CAWTRSGGAEGYTF
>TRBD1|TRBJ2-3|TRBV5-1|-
TGCGCCAGCAGCTTGGCCCTCGGACAGGGTCCAGATACGCAGTATTTT
CASSLALGQGPDTQYF
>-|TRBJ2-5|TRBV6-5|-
TGTGCCAGCAGTCAGGGGGGGGTCGAAGAGACCCAGTACTTC
CASSQGGVEETQYF
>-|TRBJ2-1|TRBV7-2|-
TGTGCCAGCAGCTTACGACCTCAGGGCAACAATGAGCAGTTCTTC
CASSLRPQGNNEQFF
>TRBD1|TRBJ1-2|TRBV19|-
TGTGCCAGTAGTATAACGTCGACAGGGTGGTATGGCTACACCTTC
CASSITSTGWYGYTF
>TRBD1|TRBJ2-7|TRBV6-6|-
TGTGCCAGCAGATACGTTTTCCGGGACAGGGACTACGAGCAGTACTTC
CASRYVFRDRDYEQYF
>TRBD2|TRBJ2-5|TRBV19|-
TGTGCCAGTAGTACCAAGAAGCTAGCGGTCCAAGAGACCCAGTACTTC
CASSTKKLAVQETQYF
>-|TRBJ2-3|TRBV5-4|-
TGTGCCAGCAGCCCGGACAGTTCATCTAGCACAGATACGCAGTATTTT
CASSPDSSSSTDTQYF
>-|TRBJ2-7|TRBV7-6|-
TGTGCCAGCAGCGTAGGACAGACCTACGAGCAGTACTTC
CASSVGQTYEQYF
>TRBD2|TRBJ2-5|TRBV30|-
TGTGCCTCCCAGACTAGCGGGATGGAGACCCAGTACTTC
CASQTSGMETQYF
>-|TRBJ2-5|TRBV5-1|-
TGCGCCAGCAGCTTTCAGGGGTTTGAGACCCAGTACTTC
CASSFQGFETQYF
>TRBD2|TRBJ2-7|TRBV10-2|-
TGCGCCGGGGGGGTCGGGCACGAGCAGTACTTC
CAGGVGHEQYF
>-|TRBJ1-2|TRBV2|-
TGTGCCAGCAGCGGAAACAGGGAGGGCTACACCTTC
CASSGNREGYTF
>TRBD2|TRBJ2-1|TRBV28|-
TGTGCCAGCAGTACCGGACTAGCGGGGGGGTGGTCCTACAATGAGCAGTTCTTC
CASSTGLAGGWSYNEQFF
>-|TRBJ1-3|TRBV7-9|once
TGTGCCAGCAGCTTAACGGCTACAGGAAACACCATATATTTT
CASSLTATGNTIYF
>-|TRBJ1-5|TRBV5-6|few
TGTGCCAGCAGCTCACGGGCAGCTTTTAGCAATCAGCCCCAGCATTTT
CASSSRAAFSNQPQHF